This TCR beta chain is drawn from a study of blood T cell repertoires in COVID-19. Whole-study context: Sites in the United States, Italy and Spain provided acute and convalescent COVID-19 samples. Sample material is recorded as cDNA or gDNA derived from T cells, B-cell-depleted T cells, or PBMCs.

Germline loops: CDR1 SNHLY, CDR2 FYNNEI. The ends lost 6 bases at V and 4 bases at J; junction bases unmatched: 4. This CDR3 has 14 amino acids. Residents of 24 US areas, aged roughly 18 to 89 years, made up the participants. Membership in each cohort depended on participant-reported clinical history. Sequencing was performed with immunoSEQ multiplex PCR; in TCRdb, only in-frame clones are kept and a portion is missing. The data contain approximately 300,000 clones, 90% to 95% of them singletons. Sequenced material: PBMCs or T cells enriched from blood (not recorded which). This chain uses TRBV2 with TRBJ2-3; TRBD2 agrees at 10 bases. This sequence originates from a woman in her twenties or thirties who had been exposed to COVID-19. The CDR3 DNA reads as TGTGCCAGCAGGGATACTAGCGGGGCAGATACGCAGTATTTT. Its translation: CASRDTSGADTQYF.